This TCR beta chain was documented in a study of T cell responses to AZD1222 COVID-19 vaccine. Study-wide results and limits: Epitopes outside B.1.351 and B.1.1.7 mutated regions reportedly drew nearly half of spike TCRs. Only a handful of AZD1222 recipients, several in all, had baseline seropositivity. Spike-specific TCR breadth and depth went up after people got two AZD1222 doses. Donors were chiefly white British, with a greater number of females, and clonal diversity was perhaps underestimated.

This clone was found once. Its antigen is as yet unknown. Libraries were prepared by immunoSEQ multiplex PCR; TCRdb keeps only in-frame clonotypes and omits some of them. Of approximately 140,000 clones listed, 93% are singletons. CDR1 and CDR2 from the germline V gene are MNHEY and SMNVEV (reference sequence). There are 13 residues in the CDR3. V lost 0 bases, J lost 8 bases, and 8 bases lay in between. The chain is built from TRBV27 and TRBJ2-1; D ambiguous. The input for sequencing was peripheral blood, taken on day 0 of AZD1222 vaccination. The source is an adult in good health. The CDR3: CASSLSAWDEQFF. The CDR3 nucleotides are TGTGCCAGCAGTTTATCTGCGTGGGATGAGCAGTTCTTC.